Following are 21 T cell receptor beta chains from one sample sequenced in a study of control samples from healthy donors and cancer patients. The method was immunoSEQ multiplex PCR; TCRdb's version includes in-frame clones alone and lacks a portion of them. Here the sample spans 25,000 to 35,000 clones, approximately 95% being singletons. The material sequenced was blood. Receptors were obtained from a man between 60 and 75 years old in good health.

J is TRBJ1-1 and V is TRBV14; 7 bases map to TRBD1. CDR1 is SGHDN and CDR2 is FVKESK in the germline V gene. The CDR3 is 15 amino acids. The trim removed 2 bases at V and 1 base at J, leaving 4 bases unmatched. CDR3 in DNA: TGTGCCAGCAGCCAATGGCAGGGGGGGAACACTGAAGCTTTCTTT. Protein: CASSQWQGGNTEAFF. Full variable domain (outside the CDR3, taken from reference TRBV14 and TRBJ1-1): EAGVTQFPSHSVIEKGQTVTLRCDPISGHDNLYWYRRVMGKEIKFLLHFVKESKQDESGMPNNRFLAERTGGTYSTLKVQPAELEDSGVYFCASSQWQGGNTEAFFGQGTRLTVV.

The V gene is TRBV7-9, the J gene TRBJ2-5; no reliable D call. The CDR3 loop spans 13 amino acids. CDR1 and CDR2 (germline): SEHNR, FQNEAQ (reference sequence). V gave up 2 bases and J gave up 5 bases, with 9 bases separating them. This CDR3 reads CASSLNGLETQYF. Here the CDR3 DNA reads TGTGCCAGCAGCTTAAATGGTTTGGAGACCCAGTACTTC.

This CDR3 is CASSRDRADEKLFF. In DNA, the CDR3 is TGTGCCAGCAGCCGCGACAGGGCCGACGAAAAACTGTTTTTT. This chain connects TRBV6-6 to TRBJ1-4, with 7 positions matching TRBD1. Germline-derived CDR1 and CDR2 are MNHNY and SVGAGI (reference sequence). This CDR3 is 14 amino acids long. The V and J ends lost 6 bases and 8 bases, in that order; junction bases with no gene match: 9.

The CDR3 DNA is TGTGCCAGCAGCTTCGGGACTAGCGGAGAGCAGTTCTTC. This translates into CASSFGTSGEQFF. V and J are TRBV3-1 (or the pseudogene TRBV3-2) and TRBJ2-1; 11 nucleotides match TRBD2. The CDR3 covers 13 residues. CDR1 and CDR2 (germline): LGHDT, YNNKEL (reference sequence). Unmatched junction bases numbered 4, after V lost 5 bases and J lost 10 bases.

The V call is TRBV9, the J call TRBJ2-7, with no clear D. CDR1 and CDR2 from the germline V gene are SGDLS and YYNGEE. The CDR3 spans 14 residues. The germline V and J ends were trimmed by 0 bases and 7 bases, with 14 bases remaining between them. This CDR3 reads CASSVDPPGGEQYF. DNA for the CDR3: TGTGCCAGCAGCGTAGACCCCCCGGGTGGGGAGCAGTACTTC.

CDR3 residues: CASRLARDRAPRETQYF. The CDR3 DNA follows: TGTGCCAGCAGACTCGCCCGGGACAGGGCCCCAAGGGAGACCCAGTACTTC. The chain employs TRBV28 and TRBJ2-5; TRBD1 aligns across 9 bases. Trimming at V came to 6 bases and at J to 5 bases, leaving 16 bases not matched to a gene. Germline loops: CDR1 MDHEN, CDR2 SYDVKM. This CDR3 region has 17 residues.

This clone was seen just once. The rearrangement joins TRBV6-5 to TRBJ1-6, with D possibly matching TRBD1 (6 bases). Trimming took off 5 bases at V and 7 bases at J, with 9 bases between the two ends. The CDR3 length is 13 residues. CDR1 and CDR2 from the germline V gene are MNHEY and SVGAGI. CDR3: CASSRQGNSPLHF. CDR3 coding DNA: TGTGCCAGCAGTCGTCAGGGGAATTCACCCCTCCACTTT.

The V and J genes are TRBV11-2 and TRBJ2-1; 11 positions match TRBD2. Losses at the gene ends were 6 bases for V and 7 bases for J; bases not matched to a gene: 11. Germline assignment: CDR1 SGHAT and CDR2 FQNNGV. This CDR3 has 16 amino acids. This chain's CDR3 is CASRVFLAGGRNEQFF. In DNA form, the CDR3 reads TGTGCCAGCAGAGTATTTCTAGCGGGGGGCAGGAATGAGCAGTTCTTC. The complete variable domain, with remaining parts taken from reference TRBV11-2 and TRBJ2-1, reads EAGVAQSPRYKIIEKRQSVAFWCNPISGHATLYWYQQILGQGPKLLIQFQNNGVVDDSQLPKDRFSAERLKGVDSTLKIQPAKLEDSAVYLCASRVFLAGGRNEQFFGPGTRLTVL.

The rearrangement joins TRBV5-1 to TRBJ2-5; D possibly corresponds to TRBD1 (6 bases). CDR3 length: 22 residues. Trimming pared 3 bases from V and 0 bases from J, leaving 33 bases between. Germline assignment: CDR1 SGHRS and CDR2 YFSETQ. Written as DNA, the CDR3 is TGCGCCAGCAGCTCCGAAAGAGGTGCCGGGACATACTTTGCGTCGTACCAAGAGACCCAGTACTTC. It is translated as CASSSERGAGTYFASYQETQYF.

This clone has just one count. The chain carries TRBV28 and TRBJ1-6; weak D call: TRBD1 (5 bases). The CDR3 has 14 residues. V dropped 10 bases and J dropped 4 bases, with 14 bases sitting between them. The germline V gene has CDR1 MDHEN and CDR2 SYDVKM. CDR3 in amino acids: CATGSGGYNSPLHF. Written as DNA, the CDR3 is TGTGCCACCGGCTCTGGGGGGTATAATTCACCCCTCCACTTT.

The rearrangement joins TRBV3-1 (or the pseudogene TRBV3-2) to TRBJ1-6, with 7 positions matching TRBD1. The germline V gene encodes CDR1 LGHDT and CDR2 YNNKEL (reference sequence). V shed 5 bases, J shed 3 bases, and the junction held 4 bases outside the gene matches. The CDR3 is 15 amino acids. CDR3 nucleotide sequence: TGTGCCAGCAGCGCCTGGGACAGCTATAATTCACCCCTCCACTTT. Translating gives CASSAWDSYNSPLHF.

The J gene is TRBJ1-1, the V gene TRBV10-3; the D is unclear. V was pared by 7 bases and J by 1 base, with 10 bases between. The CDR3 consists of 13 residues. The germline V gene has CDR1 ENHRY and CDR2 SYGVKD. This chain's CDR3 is CAIKGSANTEAFF. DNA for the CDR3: TGTGCCATCAAAGGGTCAGCGAACACTGAAGCTTTCTTT.

In nucleotides, the CDR3 is TGTGCCAGCAGTCGACAGGGGGCGCGCACCGGGGAGCTGTTTTTT. Translation gives CASSRQGARTGELFF. The chain joins TRBV28 to TRBJ2-2; 10 bases line up with TRBD1. V shed 5 bases, J shed 4 bases, and the junction held 4 bases outside the gene matches. This CDR3 comprises 15 residues. Germline values: CDR1 MDHEN, CDR2 SYDVKM.

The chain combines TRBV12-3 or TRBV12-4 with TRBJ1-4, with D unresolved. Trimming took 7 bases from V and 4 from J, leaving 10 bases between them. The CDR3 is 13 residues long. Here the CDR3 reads CASTDKNNEKLFF. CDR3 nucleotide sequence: TGTGCCAGCACCGACAAGAATAATGAAAAACTGTTTTTT.

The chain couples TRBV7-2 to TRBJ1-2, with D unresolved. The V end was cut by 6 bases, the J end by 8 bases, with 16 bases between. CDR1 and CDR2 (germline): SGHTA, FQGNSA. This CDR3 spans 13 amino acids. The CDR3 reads CASRDGGRGGYTF. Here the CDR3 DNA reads TGTGCCAGCAGAGACGGAGGAAGAGGAGGCTACACCTTC.

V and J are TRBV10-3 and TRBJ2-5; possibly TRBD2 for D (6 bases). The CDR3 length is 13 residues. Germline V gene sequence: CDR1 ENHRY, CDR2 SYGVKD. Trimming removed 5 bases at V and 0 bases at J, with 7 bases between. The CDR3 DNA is TGTGCCATCAGTTGGAGGGACCAAGAGACCCAGTACTTC. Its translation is CAISWRDQETQYF.

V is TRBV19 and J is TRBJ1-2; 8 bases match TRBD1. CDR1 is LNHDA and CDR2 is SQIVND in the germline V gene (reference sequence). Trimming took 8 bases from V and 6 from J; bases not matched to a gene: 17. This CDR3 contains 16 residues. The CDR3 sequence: CASCFSRPDRAHGYTF. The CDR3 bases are TGTGCCAGTTGTTTTTCACGGCCGGACAGGGCGCATGGCTACACCTTC.

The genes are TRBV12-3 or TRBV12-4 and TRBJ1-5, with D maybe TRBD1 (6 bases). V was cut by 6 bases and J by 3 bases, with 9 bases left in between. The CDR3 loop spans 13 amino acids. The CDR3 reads CASSRTVNQPQHF. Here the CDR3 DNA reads TGTGCCAGCAGCCGGACAGTCAATCAGCCCCAGCATTTT.

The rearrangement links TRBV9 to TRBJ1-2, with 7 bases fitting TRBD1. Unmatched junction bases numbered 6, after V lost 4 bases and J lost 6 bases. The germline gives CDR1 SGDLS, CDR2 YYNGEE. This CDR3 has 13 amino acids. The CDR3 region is CASSSDRDNGYTF. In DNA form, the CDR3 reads TGTGCCAGCAGCTCCGACAGGGATAATGGCTACACCTTC.

Here the CDR3 DNA reads TGTGCCAGCAGTTACTCCCGCTCCTACGAGCAGTACTTC. Translating gives CASSYSRSYEQYF. The genes are TRBV6-2 or TRBV6-3 and TRBJ2-7; D unresolved. V was pared by 0 bases and J by 0 bases, with 3 bases between. Germline CDR1 is MNHEY and CDR2 is SVGEGT. The CDR3 is 13 amino acids.

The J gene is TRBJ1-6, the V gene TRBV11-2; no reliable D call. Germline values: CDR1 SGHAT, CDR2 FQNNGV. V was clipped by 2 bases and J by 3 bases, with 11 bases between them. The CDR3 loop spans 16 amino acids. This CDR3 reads CASSLSSAGYNSPLHF. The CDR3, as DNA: TGTGCCAGCAGCTTAAGTTCGGCGGGCTATAATTCACCCCTCCACTTT.